Sequencing of this TCR beta chain was carried out in a study of T-cell memory formation after mild COVID-19. TCRdb re-called the 5' RACE reads through MiXCR, storing one row per CDR3 protein. The data hold fewer than 650,000 distinct CDR3 sequences, with 15% to 20% observed a single time. In this sample, this clonotype turned up a few times. Trimming took off 7 bases at V and 0 bases at J, with 7 bases between the two ends. The CDR3 runs to 13 residues. This TCR was sampled from an adult woman who had mild COVID-19 (a few samples of this study predate the infection). Cell type and time point are not known. The chain carries TRBV12-3 or TRBV12-4 and TRBJ1-5; D ambiguous. Sequenced input: PBMCs or a T cell subset sorted from them (not recorded which). CDR3 amino acids: CASTLNSNQPQHF. CDR3 in DNA: TGTGCCAGCACCCTCAATAGCAATCAGCCCCAGCATTTT.